The 26 T cell receptor beta chains in this list originate from one sample, sequenced in a study of control samples from healthy donors and cancer patients. TCRdb's table, derived via immunoSEQ multiplex PCR, lists solely in-frame clones and lacks some. This sample has 120,000 or so clones, with approximately 84% found just once. The source material was blood. Receptors were obtained from a man between 18 and 29 years old in good health.

This clone was picked up one time. The CDR3 DNA reads TGTGCCAGCAGTGAGGGGTCAGTCAATCAGCCCCAGCATTTT. As protein: CASSEGSVNQPQHF. The chain employs TRBV6-1 and TRBJ1-5; D not resolved. Germline CDR1 MNHNS, CDR2 SASEGT. The CDR3 length is 14 residues. Trimming took 3 bases from V and 3 from J, leaving 9 bases between them.

The chain is built from TRBV5-1 and TRBJ2-3; D perhaps matches TRBD2 (5 bases). The CDR3 loop spans 15 amino acids. Germline V gene lookup returns CDR1 SGHRS and CDR2 YFSETQ. Trimming pared 4 bases from V and 1 base from J, leaving 13 bases between. This chain's CDR3 is CASSVGAYRTDTQYF. In DNA, the CDR3 is TGCGCCAGCAGCGTGGGAGCATACCGCACAGATACGCAGTATTTT.

Only a few counts were recorded for this clone. This chain links TRBV2 with TRBJ1-5; tentatively, D is TRBD1 (5 bases). The CDR3 contains 13 residues. The V end was cut by 4 bases, the J end by 15 bases, with 19 bases between. Germline CDR1 SNHLY, CDR2 FYNNEI. Here the CDR3 DNA reads TGTGCCAGCAGTGGTTCCAGGGTTCCTCAATGGCATTTT. It translates to CASSGSRVPQWHF.

Notes on this clone: This sample also contains other DNA sequences that code for the same CDR3. The CDR3 DNA follows: TGTGCCAGTAGTAATCAGGGCGAGCAGTACTTC. Its translation is CASSNQGEQYF. This chain uses TRBV19 with TRBJ2-7, with D maybe TRBD1 (5 bases). The V gene's germline CDR1 is LNHDA and CDR2 SQIVND (reference sequence). The CDR3 spans 11 residues. Trimming shortened V by 4 bases and J by 6 bases, and 7 bases separated the two germline ends.

The chain recombines TRBV7-6 with TRBJ2-3; the D gene is possibly TRBD2 (7 bases). Germline lookup yields CDR1 SGHVS and CDR2 FNYEAQ. The CDR3 contains 18 residues. Trimming cost V 1 base and J 6 bases, with 23 bases left between them. CDR3 bases: TGTGCCAGCAGCTTAGGCCTCCCCCGGGGCAGGGGAGGGGATACGCAGTATTTT. Residues: CASSLGLPRGRGGDTQYF. The whole variable domain, remainder taken from reference TRBV7-6 and TRBJ2-3, is GAGVSQSPRYKVTKRGQDVALRCDPISGHVSLYWYRQALGQGPEFLTYFNYEAQQDKSGLPNDRFSAERPEGSISTLTIQRTEQRDSAMYRCASSLGLPRGRGGDTQYFGPGTRLTVL.

This clone was detected only a few times. The chain is built from TRBV27 and TRBJ2-5, with D maybe TRBD2 (6 bases). This CDR3 has 16 amino acids. Trimming pared 6 bases from V and 3 bases from J, leaving 20 bases between. In germline, CDR1 is MNHEY, CDR2 SMNVEV (reference sequence). The CDR3 is CASRKNLGLPKETQYF. The CDR3 nucleotides are TGTGCCAGCAGGAAGAACCTTGGACTACCAAAAGAGACCCAGTACTTC.

This CDR3 is CASSSQGPYGYTF. In nucleotides, the CDR3 is TGTGCCAGTAGTTCCCAGGGCCCCTATGGCTACACCTTC. V usage is TRBV19 and J usage is TRBJ1-2, with D tentatively TRBD1 (5 bases). CDR3 size: 13 residues. From germline, CDR1 is LNHDA and CDR2 SQIVND (reference sequence). Trimming stripped 5 bases from V and 4 bases from J, with 11 bases between.

CDR3 loop: CASSFQTYTPYEQYF. The CDR3 DNA sequence: TGTGCCAGCAGTTTTCAGACCTATACCCCCTACGAGCAGTACTTC. J is TRBJ2-7 and V is TRBV6-6; D uncertain. The germline CDR1 and CDR2 sequences are MNHNY and SVGAGI (reference sequence). The CDR3 is 15 amino acids. The V gene lost 4 bases and the J gene lost 2 bases, with 15 bases spanning the gap.

CDR3 sequence: CASSTGSGYNSPLHF. CDR3 bases: TGTGCCAGCAGCACCGGGTCGGGCTATAATTCACCCCTCCACTTT. The V gene is TRBV27, the J gene TRBJ1-6; D remains ambiguous. The germline CDR1 and CDR2 sequences are MNHEY and SMNVEV (reference sequence). This CDR3 is 15 amino acids long. Trimming removed 6 bases from V and 3 bases from J, with 12 bases in between.

The V gene is TRBV4-3, the J gene TRBJ2-7; D possibly corresponds to TRBD1 (7 bases). Trimming pared 0 bases from V and 2 bases from J, leaving 14 bases between. CDR1 LGHNA and CDR2 YSLEER come from the germline V gene. The CDR3 has 16 amino acids. The CDR3 DNA is TGCGCCAGCAGCCAAGATTCAGGGGGGACCCCCTACGAGCAGTACTTC. The encoded protein is CASSQDSGGTPYEQYF.

This clone has a single count. The rearrangement uses TRBV24-1 and TRBJ2-3; D gene uncertain. Trimming took off 5 bases at V and 2 bases at J, with 13 bases between the two ends. The CDR3 is 15 residues long. The germline V gene encodes CDR1 KGHDR and CDR2 SFDVKD. The CDR3 sequence: CATSGELGYTDTQYF. The CDR3 nucleotides are TGTGCCACCAGTGGGGAACTTGGATACACAGATACGCAGTATTTT.

The chain joins TRBV27 to TRBJ2-5; TRBD1 aligns across 9 bases. Germline loops: CDR1 MNHEY, CDR2 SMNVEV (reference sequence). J was trimmed by 2 bases and V by 4 bases; bases with no gene match: 8. This CDR3 has 16 residues. Here the CDR3 DNA reads TGTGCCAGCAGTTCCCCCGGGACAGGGAATCAAGAGACCCAGTACTTC. Its translation: CASSSPGTGNQETQYF.

The chain combines TRBV6-2 or TRBV6-3 with TRBJ1-5, with 7 nucleotides matching TRBD1. The CDR3 spans 17 residues. V gave up 2 bases and J gave up 4 bases; unmatched junction bases: 11. Per the germline V gene, CDR1 is MNHEY and CDR2 is SVGEGT. The CDR3 DNA reads as TGTGCCAGCAGTTACCCGACGCTGACAGGGAAGAATCAGCCCCAGCATTTT. Its translation: CASSYPTLTGKNQPQHF.

V and J are TRBV6-1 and TRBJ1-2; D not certain. Trimming stripped 1 base from V and 1 base from J, with 7 bases between. The length of the CDR3 is 14 residues. Looked up from germline, CDR1 is MNHNS and CDR2 is SASEGT. The CDR3 DNA is TGTGCCAGCAGTGAAGTTCGGCGTAACTATGGCTACACCTTC. Amino acid sequence: CASSEVRRNYGYTF.

This chain links TRBV19 with TRBJ1-1; TRBD1 is a possible D gene (5 bases). CDR1 is LNHDA, CDR2 SQIVND, per germline (reference sequence). The germline V and J ends were trimmed by 7 bases and 3 bases, with 15 bases remaining between them. CDR3 length equals 14 residues. The CDR3 here is CASMQPGGYTEAFF. The DNA for the CDR3 is TGTGCCAGTATGCAACCCGGGGGGTACACTGAAGCTTTCTTT.

The rearrangement links TRBV15 to TRBJ2-5, with D unclear. With 6 bases removed from V and 1 base from J, the gap between germline ends came to 15 bases. This CDR3 comprises 15 residues. Germline values: CDR1 LNHNV, CDR2 YYDKDF (reference sequence). Written as DNA, the CDR3 is TGTGCCACCAGGGCCGCTCTCACCCCCCAAGAGACCCAGTACTTC. Residues: CATRAALTPQETQYF.

The J gene is TRBJ1-1, the V gene TRBV9; 7 bases fit TRBD1. The germline V gene encodes CDR1 SGDLS and CDR2 YYNGEE. The CDR3 has 16 amino acids. J gave up 0 bases and V 0 bases, and 5 bases lay outside the gene matches. CDR3 amino acids: CASSVDVTGMNTEAFF. The CDR3 nucleotides are TGTGCCAGCAGCGTAGATGTGACAGGGATGAACACTGAAGCTTTCTTT.

A few counts support this clone. The chain combines TRBV27 with TRBJ2-7; 9 positions agree with TRBD2. The trim removed 2 bases at V and 4 bases at J, leaving 12 bases unmatched. Germline V gene lookup returns CDR1 MNHEY and CDR2 SMNVEV (reference sequence). This CDR3 spans 17 amino acids. The CDR3 sequence is CASSLPPRGLAGYEQYF. Here the CDR3 DNA reads TGTGCCAGCAGTTTACCTCCGCGAGGGCTAGCGGGATACGAGCAGTACTTC.

This chain joins TRBV4-3 and TRBJ2-3; TRBD2 matches at 13 bases. The trim removed 1 base at V and 3 bases at J, leaving 1 base unmatched. There are 16 residues in the CDR3. From germline, CDR1 is LGHNA and CDR2 YSLEER. This CDR3 is CASSQGTSGSTDTQYF. The CDR3 nucleotides are TGCGCCAGCAGCCAAGGGACTAGCGGGAGTACAGATACGCAGTATTTT.

The chain joins TRBV6-4 to TRBJ1-1; D possibly corresponds to TRBD1 (6 bases). This CDR3 comprises 15 residues. Germline CDR1 is MRHNA and CDR2 is SNTAGT. V lost 6 bases, J lost 5 bases, and 19 bases lay in between. In DNA form, the CDR3 reads TGTGCCAGCAGCCTAAAGGGGGAGTCGGGAACTGAAGCTTTCTTT. This sequence encodes CASSLKGESGTEAFF.

This clone came up once. The chain uses TRBV10-2 and TRBJ1-5, with D tentatively TRBD1 (5 bases). The CDR3 consists of 13 residues. The germline V gene encodes CDR1 WSHSY and CDR2 SAAADI. The V end was cut by 5 bases, the J end by 7 bases, with 12 bases between. For the CDR3, the DNA is TGCGCCAGCAGTCAGGGCCCCGCACAGCCCCAGCATTTT. This gives the protein CASSQGPAQPQHF.

The chain links TRBV7-9 to TRBJ2-5; TRBD1 agrees at 7 bases. Germline assignment: CDR1 SEHNR and CDR2 FQNEAQ (reference sequence). Unmatched junction bases numbered 7, after V lost 2 bases and J lost 4 bases. The CDR3 sequence is 15 residues long. The CDR3 sequence is CASSLISGGRETQYF. In DNA form, the CDR3 reads TGTGCCAGCAGCTTAATTTCAGGGGGACGAGAGACCCAGTACTTC.

The V and J genes are TRBV24-1 and TRBJ2-2; D perhaps matches TRBD1 (5 bases). Germline V CDR1 and CDR2: KGHDR, SFDVKD. The V end was cut by 3 bases, the J end by 0 bases, with 13 bases between. The CDR3 is 17 residues long. CDR3 region: CATSDTGHRSNTGELFF. CDR3 sequence (DNA): TGTGCCACCAGTGATACCGGACACAGATCGAACACCGGGGAGCTGTTTTTT.

On this clone itself: The junction shows a germline mismatch at one end, possibly a read error. V gene TRBV28 combines with J gene TRBJ1-1; unclear D gene. Germline-derived CDR1 and CDR2 are MDHEN and SYDVKM. This CDR3 contains 15 residues. CDR3 sequence: CASSLYYRGDTEAFF. The CDR3 DNA is TGTGCCAGCAGCTTATATTATCGGGGTGACACTGAAGCTTTCTTT. Together with reference TRBV28 and TRBJ1-1, the CDR3 gives the full variable domain: DVKVTQSSRYLVKRTGEKVFLECVQDMDHENMFWYRQDPGLGLRLIYFSYDVKMKEKGDIPEGYSVSREKKERFSLILESASTNQTSMYLCASSLYYRGDTEAFFGQGTRLTVV.

CDR3 coding DNA: TGCAGCGTTGAGGAGTATAGGACAGCCCGGGGCACAGATACGCAGTATTTT. Encoded protein: CSVEEYRTARGTDTQYF. This rearrangement joins TRBV29-1 to TRBJ2-3; D possibly corresponds to TRBD1 (6 bases). Germline lookup yields CDR1 SQVTM and CDR2 ANQGSEA. The CDR3 runs to 17 residues. Trimming removed 3 bases at V and 1 base at J, with 20 bases between.

This clone was observed a single time. The rearrangement uses TRBV9 and TRBJ2-1; D is possibly TRBD2 (5 bases). This CDR3 comprises 16 residues. Trimming shortened V by 0 bases and J by 5 bases, and 15 bases separated the two germline ends. Germline V CDR1 and CDR2: SGDLS, YYNGEE. Written as DNA, the CDR3 is TGTGCCAGCAGCGTAGATCCCGCGGAGGCAGACAATGAGCAGTTCTTC. Protein product: CASSVDPAEADNEQFF. The entire variable domain, with the rest obtained from reference TRBV9 and TRBJ2-1, is as follows: DSGVTQTPKHLITATGQRVTLRCSPRSGDLSVYWYQQSLDQGLQFLIQYYNGEERAKGNILERFSAQQFPDLHSELNLSSLELGDSALYFCASSVDPAEADNEQFFGPGTRLTVL.